The rows below give T cell receptor beta chains drawn from one sample of a study of neurological immune-mediated disorders. One entry per CDR3 protein results from TCRdb running MiXCR on the 5' RACE reads. The sample holds fewer than 75,000 distinct CDR3 sequences; roughly 3.2% are singletons and the top ten take around 3.8%. Sequenced sample: PBMCs. These receptors originate from a man aged 35 to 55 with multiple sclerosis. Each CDR3 is given with its conserved first and last residue. The D gene is left open where the match is weak. Clone size appears in some rows only: once, few, many, or a class for an expanded clone.

d_call clone_size j_call v_call cdr3_length cdr3_aa cdr3_nt
TRBD1 many TRBJ1-1 TRBV5-6 16 CASSLLQGDRGTEAFF TGTGCCAGCAGCTTACTACAGGGGGACAGAGGAACTGAAGCTTTCTTT
- many TRBJ2-3 TRBV4-2 14 CASSQSGTTDTQYF TGTGCCAGCAGCCAATCCGGGACCACAGATACGCAGTATTTT
- many TRBJ2-5 TRBV5-1 13 CASSSDNQETQYF TGCGCCAGCAGCTCGGATAATCAAGAGACCCAGTACTTC
- many TRBJ1-1 TRBV20-1 12 CSAAREMAEAFF TGCAGTGCTGCCCGGGAGATGGCTGAAGCTTTCTTT
- many TRBJ1-1 TRBV5-8 13 CASSETGYTEAFF TGTGCCAGCAGCGAAACAGGGTACACTGAAGCTTTCTTT
TRBD1 many TRBJ1-1 TRBV20-1 15 CSARDLDRVRGEAFF TGCAGTGCTAGGGACTTGGACAGGGTTCGTGGTGAAGCTTTCTTT
- many TRBJ1-1 TRBV29-1 13 CSVEGLPHTEAFF TGCAGCGTTGAAGGTCTCCCCCACACTGAAGCTTTCTTT
- many TRBJ2-2 TRBV7-2 16 CASSLRRALNTGELFF TGTGCCAGCAGCTTAAGGAGGGCACTTAACACCGGGGAGCTGTTTTTT
- many TRBJ1-5 TRBV20-1 14 CSARGSLSNQPQHF TGCAGTGCTAGGGGCAGTTTAAGCAATCAGCCCCAGCATTTT
- many TRBJ1-5 TRBV7-9 14 CASSSNTGGQPQHF TGTGCCAGCAGCTCCAACACGGGCGGTCAGCCCCAGCATTTT
- many TRBJ2-3 TRBV5-1 15 CASSLGGSHTDTQYF TGCGCCAGCAGCTTGGGCGGGTCTCACACAGATACGCAGTATTTT
TRBD2 many TRBJ2-3 TRBV10-2 14 CASNWGGYTDTQYF TGCGCCAGCAATTGGGGGGGGTACACAGATACGCAGTATTTT
- many TRBJ2-1 TRBV2 13 CASSERRDNEQFF TGTGCCAGCAGTGAAAGAAGGGACAATGAGCAGTTCTTC
- many TRBJ2-1 TRBV5-1 16 CASSSQADYSYNEQFF TGCGCCAGCAGTTCTCAAGCGGATTACTCCTACAATGAGCAGTTCTTC
- many TRBJ2-1 TRBV20-1 14 CSARDQPGVNEQFF TGCAGTGCTAGAGATCAACCGGGAGTAAATGAGCAGTTCTTC
TRBD1 many TRBJ2-1 TRBV10-3 16 CAISDPWDRGRNEQFF TGTGCCATCAGTGACCCGTGGGACAGGGGGCGAAATGAGCAGTTCTTC
- many TRBJ2-1 TRBV9 16 CASSVHRDLLYNEQFF TGTGCCAGCAGCGTCCACCGGGACTTGCTATACAATGAGCAGTTCTTC
- many TRBJ2-7 TRBV12-3/TRBV12-4 14 CASSLGGFFYEQYF TGTGCCAGCAGTTTGGGTGGCTTTTTCTACGAGCAGTACTTC
- medium-sized TRBJ2-7 TRBV12-3/TRBV12-4 13 CASSTGQPYEQYF TGTGCCAGCAGCACTGGACAGCCCTACGAGCAGTACTTC
- - TRBJ2-6 TRBV10-3 16 CAIRGKGPSGANVLTF TGTGCCATCAGAGGGAAAGGTCCCTCTGGGGCCAACGTCCTGACTTTC
TRBD1 many TRBJ1-2 TRBV29-1 14 CSVENDRGLFSYTF TGCAGCGTTGAAAACGACAGGGGGCTTTTTAGCTACACCTTC
TRBD1 - TRBJ2-2 TRBV24-1 14 CATSVGTATGELFF TGTGCCACCAGTGTAGGGACAGCCACCGGGGAGCTGTTTTTT
- many TRBJ1-2 TRBV5-1 17 CASSLALESAGLSGYTF TGCGCCAGCAGCTTGGCGCTCGAATCGGCAGGTTTGTCAGGCTACACCTTC
TRBD2 medium-sized TRBJ2-1 TRBV7-3 15 CASSPTRGEYNEQFF TGTGCCAGCAGCCCCACGCGGGGGGAGTACAATGAGCAGTTCTTC
TRBD1 many TRBJ2-5 TRBV7-9 15 CASSLGTGGQETQYF TGTGCCAGCAGCTTAGGGACAGGGGGCCAAGAGACCCAGTACTTC
- many TRBJ1-1 TRBV15 16 CATSRAPEWGWTEAFF TGTGCCACCAGCAGAGCCCCGGAATGGGGGTGGACTGAAGCTTTCTTT
TRBD1 many TRBJ1-1 TRBV5-1 14 CASSLAGTASEAFF TGCGCCAGCAGCTTGGCAGGGACAGCCTCTGAAGCTTTCTTT
- many TRBJ1-1 TRBV5-1 13 CASSPGGSTEAFF TGCGCCAGCAGCCCGGGAGGTAGCACTGAAGCTTTCTTT
- many TRBJ1-1 TRBV14 15 CASSLAALENTEAFF TGTGCCAGCAGCCTGGCGGCGTTAGAAAACACTGAAGCTTTCTTT
- many TRBJ2-5 TRBV6-6 13 CATGHSVQETQYF TGTGCCACCGGACATTCTGTCCAAGAGACCCAGTACTTC
TRBD1 many TRBJ1-2 TRBV20-1 13 CSATGGEASPFRF TGCAGTGCCACAGGGGGGGAGGCCTCTCCCTTTCGGTTC
TRBD2 many TRBJ2-5 TRBV29-1 12 CSGGGPQETQYF TGCAGCGGGGGAGGGCCCCAAGAGACCCAGTACTTC
- many TRBJ2-1 TRBV5-6 12 CASSSYSNEQFF TGTGCCAGCAGCTCCTACAGCAATGAGCAGTTCTTC
- - TRBJ1-2 TRBV10-3 12 CAISDTMDGYTF TGTGCCATCAGTGATACGATGGATGGCTACACCTTC
- many TRBJ2-7 TRBV6-6 13 CASSRGGSYEQYF TGTGCCAGCAGTAGGGGGGGCTCCTACGAGCAGTACTTC
- many TRBJ1-1 TRBV7-2 14 CASSLMPSGAEAFF TGTGCCAGCAGCTTAATGCCTTCAGGCGCTGAAGCTTTCTTT
- many TRBJ2-1 TRBV6-5 17 CASIGQGASGSRDEQFF TGTGCCAGCATCGGACAGGGGGCTAGCGGGAGTAGAGATGAGCAGTTCTTC
- many TRBJ2-1 TRBV12-3/TRBV12-4 13 CASSPPLSNEQFF TGTGCCAGCAGTCCCCCCCTCTCCAATGAGCAGTTCTTC
- many TRBJ1-1 TRBV19 13 CASSAQRGTEAFF TGTGCCAGTAGTGCCCAAAGGGGAACTGAAGCTTTCTTT
- many TRBJ2-4 TRBV7-9 15 CASSLAPSPDDIQYF TGTGCCAGCAGCTTAGCTCCCAGCCCGGATGACATTCAGTACTTC
- many TRBJ1-1 TRBV12-3/TRBV12-4 13 CASSPPFDTEAFF TGTGCCAGCAGTCCCCCTTTCGACACTGAAGCTTTCTTT
- - TRBJ1-1 TRBV5-1 14 CASSLGGHLTAAFF TGCGCCAGCAGCTTGGGGGGACATCTCACGGCGGCTTTCTTT
TRBD2 many TRBJ2-1 TRBV12-3/TRBV12-4 14 CASSFTREEAEQFF TGTGCCAGCAGTTTCACCCGGGAGGAGGCCGAGCAGTTCTTC
- many TRBJ2-4 TRBV3-1 16 CASSQIGDPRGNIQYF TGTGCCAGCAGCCAAATCGGGGACCCCCGGGGGAACATTCAGTACTTC
TRBD1 many TRBJ1-1 TRBV7-2 12 CASSLEAGGAFF TGTGCCAGCAGCTTAGAAGCAGGGGGAGCTTTCTTT
TRBD1 many TRBJ1-5 TRBV27 14 CASSVTGGHQPQHF TGTGCCAGCAGCGTTACAGGGGGCCATCAGCCCCAGCATTTT
TRBD2 many TRBJ2-7 TRBV5-1 16 CASSRTVQRGLYEQYF TGCGCCAGCAGCCGAACCGTCCAGCGGGGATTATACGAGCAGTACTTC
- many TRBJ2-2 TRBV7-8 17 CASSLGGTALNTGELFF TGTGCCAGCAGCTTAGGCGGGACAGCCCTGAACACCGGGGAGCTGTTTTTT